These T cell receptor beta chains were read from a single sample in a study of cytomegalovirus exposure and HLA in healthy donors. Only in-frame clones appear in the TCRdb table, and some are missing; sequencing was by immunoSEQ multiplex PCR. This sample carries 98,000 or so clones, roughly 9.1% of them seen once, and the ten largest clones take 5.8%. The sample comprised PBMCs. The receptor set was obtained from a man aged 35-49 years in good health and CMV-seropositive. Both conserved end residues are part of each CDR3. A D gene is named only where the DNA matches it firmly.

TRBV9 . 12 CASRLGVYGYTF
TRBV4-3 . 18 CASSQDAPGLSRGQPQHF
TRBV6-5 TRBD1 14 CASSYGQGAYEQYF
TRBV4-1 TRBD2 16 CASSQELAGGTYEQYF
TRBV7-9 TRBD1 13 CASSNTGDPGYTF
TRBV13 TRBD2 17 CASSLVTSGATPGELFF
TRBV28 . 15 CASSFFGEKGYGYTF
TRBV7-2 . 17 CASSVSPPRRGTDTQYF
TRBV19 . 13 CASSKVGSDEQYF
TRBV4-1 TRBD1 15 CASSQPGTGDEKLFF
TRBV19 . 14 CASSIGGIRNTIYF
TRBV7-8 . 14 CASSLGHFQETQYF
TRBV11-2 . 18 CASSLGYVGGVTGYGYTF
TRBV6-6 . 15 CASSTGGRPYNEQFF
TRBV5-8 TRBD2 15 CASSFLIAGWETQYF
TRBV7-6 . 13 CASSPPTQVGYTF
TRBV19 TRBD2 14 CATRLAGGPNEQFF
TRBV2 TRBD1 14 CASRGVQGAYGYTF
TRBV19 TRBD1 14 CASRNRGTGNTIYF
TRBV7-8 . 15 CASAGDYQYSETQYF
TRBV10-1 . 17 CASSESSGDNSNQPQHF
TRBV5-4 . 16 CASSLGGGGFTDTQYF
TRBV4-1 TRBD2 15 CASQRRLAETDTQYF
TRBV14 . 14 CASSQGTRYNEQFF
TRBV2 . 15 CASRRDSSSYNEQFF
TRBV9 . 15 CASSVSGETTDTQYF
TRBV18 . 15 CASSPTDGTGNTIYF
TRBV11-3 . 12 CASSLVATEAFF
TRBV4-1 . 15 CASSQDAVFPDTQYF